This T cell receptor (beta chain) appears in the sequencing data of a study of identical twins. Using its own MiXCR run on the 5' RACE reads, TCRdb lists one record per CDR3 protein. The table includes 450,000 or so distinct CDR3 sequences, roughly a quarter detected once. Another study also made use of these data, one on T cells expressing NK-cell markers. Per that study: The contribution of dominant NKG2C+ clonotypes to CD8+ T cells in roughly six donors was roughly 1.0-8%.

The sequenced sample was CD4+ T cells sorted from blood. The source of this sequence is a woman under 30 in good health.

CDR3 residues: CASSADGNNSPLHF. In nucleotides, the CDR3 is TGTGCCAGCAGTGCGGACGGGAATAATTCACCCCTCCACTTT. The chain joins TRBV9 to TRBJ1-6; D gene uncertain. The germline gives CDR1 SGDLS, CDR2 YYNGEE. The CDR3 consists of 14 residues. V lost 5 bases and J 5 bases, leaving 11 bases between the germline ends.